This T cell receptor (gamma chain) was recovered during a study of gammadelta T cells in human blood (dated by TCRdb to the early 2020s). The investigation overall reported the following: According to the study, polyclonal expansion of innate gamma-delta T cells right after birth appeared to be driven by microbial exposure.

The library was prepared using RT-PCR. Sequencing was carried out with an Illumina MiSeq. TCRdb processed the public reads again with the CATT caller, after which rows with matching DNA were combined. The sample contains roughly 940 gamma-chain clones, 7% to 9% of them found a single time. About 9% of the sample goes to the ten largest clones. Germline trimming amounts to 8 bases on V and 7 bases on J, with 6 as the count of junction bases outside the gene matches. The cysteine opens and the phenylalanine closes a CDR3 of 11 amino acids. Of the read, only the CDR3 DNA is kept; its 33 bases are in frame from base 1. By its share of the sample, this clone is medium-sized (0.01 to 0.1%). The antigen it binds to is not known. Per-base qualities were not stored, and no clone one base away is much larger.

The sequenced material came from non-Vgamma9Vdelta2 gamma-delta T cells from infant blood. The receptor was isolated from a human donor. The chain uses TRGV10 and TRGJ1 or TRGJ2. TRGV10 is known as an ORF, though its function is uncertain. The DNA sequence is TGTGCTGCGTGGGATTCCTATAAGAAACTCTTT. It translates to CAAWDSYKKLF.